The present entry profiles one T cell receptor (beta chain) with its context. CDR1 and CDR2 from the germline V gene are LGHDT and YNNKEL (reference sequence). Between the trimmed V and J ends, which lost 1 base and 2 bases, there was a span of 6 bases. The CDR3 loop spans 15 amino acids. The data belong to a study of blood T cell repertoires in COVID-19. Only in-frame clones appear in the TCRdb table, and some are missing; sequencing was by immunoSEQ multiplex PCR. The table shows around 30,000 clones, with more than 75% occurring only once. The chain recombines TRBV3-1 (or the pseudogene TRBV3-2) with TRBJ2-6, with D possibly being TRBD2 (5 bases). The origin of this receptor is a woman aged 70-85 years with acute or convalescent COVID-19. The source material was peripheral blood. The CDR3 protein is CASSQAGTGANVLTF. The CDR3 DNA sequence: TGTGCCAGCAGCCAAGCGGGGACTGGGGCCAACGTCCTGACTTTC.